The 13 T cell receptor beta chains in this list originate from one sample, sequenced in a study of T cell responses to AZD1222 COVID-19 vaccine. Here immunoSEQ multiplex PCR was the method, and the copy in TCRdb shows in-frame clones only, minus some. The sample lists 200,000 to 250,000 clones, more than 85% occurring once. This specimen consisted of peripheral blood, obtained on day 0 of MenACWY control vaccination. These receptors all stem from an adult in good health.

The chain carries TRBV6-1 and TRBJ1-2; TRBD1 matches 9 bases. Germline V CDR1 and CDR2: MNHNS, SASEGT. This CDR3 has 15 residues. V was clipped by 3 bases and J by 5 bases; unmatched bases: 7. The CDR3 bases are TGTGCCAGCAGTGACCCGGGACAGGGTTGGTATGGCTACACCTTC. Its translation is CASSDPGQGWYGYTF.

V gene TRBV20-1 combines with J gene TRBJ1-2; maybe TRBD1 (6 bases). In germline, CDR1 is DFQATT, CDR2 SNEGSKA (reference sequence). The germline V and J ends were trimmed by 3 bases and 2 bases, with 16 bases remaining between them. The CDR3 totals 15 residues. For the CDR3, the DNA is TGCAGTGCTAGTTCCCGAACAGGGCAGAACTATGGCTACACCTTC. The encoded protein is CSASSRTGQNYGYTF.

The J gene is TRBJ2-3, the V gene TRBV7-2; TRBD1 matches at 8 bases. The CDR3 consists of 14 residues. Germline V CDR1 and CDR2: SGHTA, FQGNSA. J was trimmed by 4 bases and V by 3 bases; bases with no gene match: 3. CDR3 amino acids: CASSFTGGSDTQYF. The CDR3 DNA reads TGTGCCAGCAGCTTCACAGGGGGGTCAGATACGCAGTATTTT. Full variable domain (outside the CDR3, taken from reference TRBV7-2 and TRBJ2-3): GAGVSQSPSNKVTEKGKDVELRCDPISGHTALYWYRQSLGQGLEFLIYFQGNSAPDKSGLPSDRFSAERTGGSVSTLTIQRTQQEDSAVYLCASSFTGGSDTQYFGPGTRLTVL.

The J gene is TRBJ2-1, the V gene TRBV30; TRBD2 aligns across 11 bases. Trimming took 7 bases from V and 0 from J; bases not matched to a gene: 14. Germline V gives CDR1 GTSNPN, CDR2 SVGIG (reference sequence). This CDR3 is 18 amino acids long. The CDR3 spells CAFLPLTSGGSSYNEQFF. As DNA, the CDR3 is TGTGCCTTCCTTCCGCTCACTAGCGGGGGTAGCTCCTACAATGAGCAGTTCTTC.

The CDR3 here is CASSLKQGLYGYTF. CDR3 bases: TGTGCCAGCAGCTTGAAACAGGGCCTCTATGGCTACACCTTC. The genes are TRBV5-6 and TRBJ1-2; tentative D call: TRBD1 (6 bases). This CDR3 spans 14 amino acids. The germline V gene encodes CDR1 SGHDT and CDR2 YYEEEE. The V end lost 1 base, the J end lost 4 bases, and 11 bases lay between the germline ends.

The rearrangement uses TRBV6-5 and TRBJ2-1; D not resolved. V was pared by 6 bases and J by 3 bases, with 12 bases between. The CDR3 contains 14 residues. CDR1 is MNHEY and CDR2 is SVGAGI in the germline V gene. This chain's CDR3 is CASRALLDYNEQFF. The CDR3 coding sequence is TGTGCCAGCAGAGCCTTACTGGACTACAATGAGCAGTTCTTC.

The chain uses TRBV19 and TRBJ2-4; 11 bases map to TRBD2. The junction had 13 bases not matched to a gene; V was cut back by 5 bases and J by 7 bases. The CDR3 spans 17 residues. The V gene's germline CDR1 is LNHDA and CDR2 SQIVND (reference sequence). This CDR3 is CASSVIAGGPGENIQYF. CDR3 bases: TGTGCCAGTAGTGTTATAGCGGGGGGGCCTGGTGAGAACATTCAGTACTTC.

This clone came up a few times. The chain carries TRBV27 and TRBJ1-1, with a tentative D call TRBD1 (6 bases). The ends were cut back, 0 bases at V and 3 bases at J, with 11 bases in the middle. Germline V gene lookup returns CDR1 MNHEY and CDR2 SMNVEV (reference sequence). The CDR3 totals 15 residues. CDR3 sequence (DNA): TGTGCCAGCAGTTTATCTGTGGGGGCCGACACTGAAGCTTTCTTT. Encoded protein: CASSLSVGADTEAFF.

The chain uses TRBV19 and TRBJ1-2; no clear D. CDR1 and CDR2 (germline): LNHDA, SQIVND (reference sequence). V was pared by 1 base and J by 8 bases, with 11 bases between. The CDR3 is 13 residues long. Here the CDR3 reads CASSIGPMGGYTF. The CDR3 DNA reads as TGTGCCAGTAGTATAGGACCGATGGGAGGCTACACCTTC.

V usage is TRBV12-3 or TRBV12-4 and J usage is TRBJ1-1; 8 bases are a match to TRBD1. This CDR3 spans 13 amino acids. Trimming cost V 3 bases and J 13 bases; bases outside gene matches: 10. CDR3 DNA sequence: TGTGCCAGCAGTTTTTCCGGGGCAGGGGGCGATTTCTTT. It yields the protein CASSFSGAGGDFF.

CDR3 sequence reads: CASRGMTGRHGYTF. CDR3 bases: TGTGCCAGCAGAGGAATGACAGGGCGCCATGGCTACACCTTC. The chain is built from TRBV6-5 and TRBJ1-2; 7 nucleotides align to TRBD1. Looked up from germline, CDR1 is MNHEY and CDR2 is SVGAGI. CDR3 size: 14 residues. J was trimmed by 6 bases and V by 6 bases; bases with no gene match: 10.

This clone was observed a few times. The chain recombines TRBV4-1 with TRBJ1-2; possible D gene TRBD1, 5 bases. The CDR3 covers 15 residues. Germline loops: CDR1 MGHRA, CDR2 YSYEKL. Trimming took off 1 base at V and 3 bases at J, with 12 bases between the two ends. The CDR3 coding sequence is TGCGCCAGCAGCCAAGGGACACCAGGTTACTATGGCTACACCTTC. Protein product: CASSQGTPGYYGYTF.

The chain recombines TRBV7-9 with TRBJ2-3, with 8 bases that match TRBD2. Unmatched junction bases numbered 7, after V lost 3 bases and J lost 5 bases. This CDR3 contains 15 residues. CDR1 and CDR2 (germline): SEHNR, FQNEAQ (reference sequence). The CDR3 region has the DNA TGTGCCAGCAGCTTGGGTAGCGGGGCGGGAGATACGCAGTATTTT. Translating it yields CASSLGSGAGDTQYF.